Listed below are T cell receptor beta chains from one sample, sequenced in a study of blood T cells in healthy people across ages. TCRdb redid the calling of the 5' RACE reads with MiXCR, one entry per CDR3 protein. The sample contains around 2 million distinct CDR3 sequences, about two fifths of which appear only once. The sequenced sample consisted of blood. Receptors were obtained from a human donor in good health. Each CDR3 is given with its conserved first and last residue. A D gene is named only where the DNA matches it firmly. Clone size is not always given. Where it is, it says once, few, many or a class for expanded clones.

d_gene	abundance	v_gene	j_gene	len	CDR3nt	CDR3aa
NA	NA	TRBV20-1	TRBJ1-3	14	TGCAGTGCTAGAGATGGGGTAAACGGAAACACCATATATTTT	CSARDGVNGNTIYF
TRBD1	few	TRBV6-2/TRBV6-3	TRBJ1-2	14	TGTGCCAGCAGTCGCGGGACAGGGAACTATGGCTACACCTTC	CASSRGTGNYGYTF
TRBD1	NA	TRBV12-3/TRBV12-4	TRBJ1-2	16	TGTGCCAGCAGTTTAGCCTGGGGACAGGGAGACTATGGCTACACCTTC	CASSLAWGQGDYGYTF
TRBD2	NA	TRBV7-2	TRBJ2-7	17	TGTGCCAGCAGCTTAGGGGCTAGCGGGGGTTTACTCTACGAGCAGTACTTC	CASSLGASGGLLYEQYF
TRBD1	few	TRBV4-3	TRBJ2-1	19	TGCGCCAGCAGCCAAGATAGCCCCCCGCGGGACAGGGGGAGGGTTGAGCAGTTCTTC	CASSQDSPPRDRGRVEQFF
NA	few	TRBV6-2/TRBV6-3	TRBJ2-7	13	TGTGCCAGCAGGAGGAGGAGCTCCTACGAGCAGTACTTC	CASRRRSSYEQYF
NA	few	TRBV12-3/TRBV12-4	TRBJ1-4	16	TGTGCCAGCAGCGGATCCGGACAGATATTTAATGAAAAACTGTTTTTT	CASSGSGQIFNEKLFF
NA	NA	TRBV20-1	TRBJ2-5	14	TGCAGTGGAAGCATAGGGGGGGCCTTAGAGACCCAGTACTTC	CSGSIGGALETQYF
TRBD2	few	TRBV7-9	TRBJ2-1	16	TGTGCCAGCAGCTCACCCCCGGGGGGGCTTTACAATGAGCAGTTCTTC	CASSSPPGGLYNEQFF
NA	NA	TRBV3-1	TRBJ2-3	14	TGTGCCAGCAGCCCCAGGGTTCGGGAAGATACGCAGTATTTT	CASSPRVREDTQYF
NA	NA	TRBV7-3	TRBJ2-7	15	TGTGCCAGCAGCTTAACGTCGGGGTTTTCCTACGAGCAGTACTTC	CASSLTSGFSYEQYF
NA	few	TRBV9	TRBJ1-2	12	TGTGCCAGCAGCCCCGTAGTGCGAGGCTACACCTTC	CASSPVVRGYTF
TRBD1	NA	TRBV6-2/TRBV6-3	TRBJ2-7	12	TGTGCCAGCAGCACGGACAGGCTCGAGCAGTACTTC	CASSTDRLEQYF
NA	many	TRBV2	TRBJ2-1	13	TGTGCCAGCAGTGATGAGGGATATAATGAGCAGTTCTTC	CASSDEGYNEQFF
NA	few	TRBV7-2	TRBJ1-1	11	TGTGCCAGCAGCTTCCGGGAGGTAGCTTTCTTT	CASSFREVAFF
TRBD2	NA	TRBV5-1	TRBJ2-3	15	TGCGCCAGCAGCGTAGGACTAGCGGTTGCAGATACGCAGTATTTT	CASSVGLAVADTQYF
NA	many	TRBV7-3	TRBJ2-3	14	TGTGCCAGCAGCCTTGGGACCAACACAGATACGCAGTATTTT	CASSLGTNTDTQYF
NA	NA	TRBV5-4	TRBJ1-2	14	TGTGCCAGCAGCTTGCAGCTAGCTAACTATGGCTACACCTTC	CASSLQLANYGYTF
NA	NA	TRBV6-1	TRBJ2-2	11	TGTGCCAGCACCGACCACCGGGAGCTGTTTTTT	CASTDHRELFF
NA	NA	TRBV5-1	TRBJ2-4	15	TGCGCCAGCAGCTTGGAGGGGATTGGGGAAAACATTCAGTACTTC	CASSLEGIGENIQYF
NA	many	TRBV20-1	TRBJ2-7	14	TGCAGTGCTAGAGATCGCAGGGGATCCTACGAGCAGTACTTC	CSARDRRGSYEQYF
NA	NA	TRBV5-1	TRBJ2-1	14	TGCGCCAGCAGCTTGTCGACTCAGTACAATGAGCAGTTCTTC	CASSLSTQYNEQFF
NA	few	TRBV7-2	TRBJ1-2	12	TGTGCCAGCAGCCCAGCCGGGGTACGCTACACCTTC	CASSPAGVRYTF
TRBD2	few	TRBV5-1	TRBJ2-7	15	TGCGCCAGCAGCCCCGGACTAGCTTCATCCTACGAGCAGTACTTC	CASSPGLASSYEQYF
TRBD2	NA	TRBV6-5	TRBJ2-1	16	TGTGCCAGCAGTTCCCAAGGACTAGCGGGGTACAATGAGCAGTTCTTC	CASSSQGLAGYNEQFF
NA	NA	TRBV9	TRBJ2-1	17	TGTGCCAGCAGCGCTTACCTGCGGGTTCTACCAAACAATGAGCAGTTCTTC	CASSAYLRVLPNNEQFF
NA	few	TRBV2	TRBJ1-1	13	TGTGCCAGCAGTGTGCTCATGAACGCTGAAGCTTTCTTT	CASSVLMNAEAFF
TRBD1	NA	TRBV6-2/TRBV6-3	TRBJ2-7	15	TGTGCCAGCAGTCCCCGGGACAGGGGGGGCCACGAGCAGTACTTC	CASSPRDRGGHEQYF
NA	NA	TRBV7-2	TRBJ2-1	13	TGTGCCAGCAGCTCGGACCACCTGAATGAGCAGTTCTTC	CASSSDHLNEQFF
TRBD2	few	TRBV11-3	TRBJ2-5	17	TGTGCCAGCAGCTTAGATACTAGCGGGGTAACCCAAGAGACCCAGTACTTC	CASSLDTSGVTQETQYF
TRBD1	NA	TRBV20-1	TRBJ1-5	17	TGCAGTGCTAGAGATAACAGGAGGACAGGGGGCGGACAGCCCCAGCATTTT	CSARDNRRTGGGQPQHF
NA	few	TRBV20-1	TRBJ1-4	15	TGCAGTGCCTTTCGTTTGGATGGTCTACCTGAAAAACTGTTTTTT	CSAFRLDGLPEKLFF
NA	NA	TRBV30	TRBJ2-7	10	TGTGCCTGGAGTGATCACGAGCAGTACTTC	CAWSDHEQYF
NA	NA	TRBV24-1	TRBJ2-3	14	TGTGCCACCAGTGAGGAGGACCCCACAGATACGCAGTATTTT	CATSEEDPTDTQYF
NA	few	TRBV7-9	TRBJ2-4	13	TGTGCCAGCAGCTTAGGGACGGTGGAAGAGCAGTACTTC	CASSLGTVEEQYF
NA	few	TRBV12-3/TRBV12-4	TRBJ2-6	18	TGTGCCAGCAGTTTTTCCCCAGGGTATCCCTCTGGGGCCAACGTCCTGACTTTC	CASSFSPGYPSGANVLTF
NA	NA	TRBV12-3/TRBV12-4	TRBJ2-5	15	TGTGCCAGCAGTGGTTCGGGGGGCGCGTTGGAGACCCAGTACTTC	CASSGSGGALETQYF